The clone carrying this T cell receptor beta chain has a count of ten or more. The antigen remains undetermined. It was RNA transcripts that yielded the amplified TCR beta CDR3 regions. The TCR CDR3 was amplified in a first-round RT-PCR using the HTBI primer set. TCRdb reprocessed the multiplex PCR reads via MiXCR and lists one record per CDR3 protein. The data hold some 550,000 distinct CDR3 sequences, with less than 25% observed a single time. The data were taken from a study of T cells in Graves' hyperthyroidism and ophthalmopathy. Study-level background: Initial diagnosis, before any treatment, was when peripheral blood was collected.

Findings and caveats of the study: The model made its ophthalmopathy prediction, and onset followed a median around 6.9 months later.

Germline V gene lookup returns CDR1 SGHRS and CDR2 YFSETQ. The V gene end was trimmed by 1 base and the J gene end by 4 bases; junction bases not matched to a gene: 7. This CDR3 region has 15 residues. The material sequenced was blood. The rearrangement joins TRBV5-1 to TRBJ1-2; TRBD1 agrees at 7 bases. This clonotype was obtained from a man between 18 and 35 years old with Graves' hyperthyroidism. Here the CDR3 reads CASSLIAGQFYGYTF. Here the CDR3 DNA reads TGCGCCAGCAGCTTGATTGCGGGACAGTTCTATGGCTACACCTTC.